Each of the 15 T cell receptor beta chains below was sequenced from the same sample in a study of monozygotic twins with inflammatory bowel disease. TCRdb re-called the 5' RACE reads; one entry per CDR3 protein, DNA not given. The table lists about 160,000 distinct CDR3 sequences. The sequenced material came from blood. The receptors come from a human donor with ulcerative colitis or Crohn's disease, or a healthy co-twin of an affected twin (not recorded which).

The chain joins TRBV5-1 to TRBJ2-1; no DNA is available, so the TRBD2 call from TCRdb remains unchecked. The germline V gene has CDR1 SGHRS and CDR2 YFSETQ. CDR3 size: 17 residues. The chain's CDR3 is CASSLTDTSGRWNEQFF.

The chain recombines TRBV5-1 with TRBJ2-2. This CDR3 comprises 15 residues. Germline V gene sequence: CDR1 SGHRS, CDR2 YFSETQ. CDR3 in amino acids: CASSLLTSNTGELFF.

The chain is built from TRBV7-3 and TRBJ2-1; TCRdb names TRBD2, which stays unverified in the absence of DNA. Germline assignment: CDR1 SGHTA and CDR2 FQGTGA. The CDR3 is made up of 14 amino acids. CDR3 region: CASSLDPSGMVQFF.

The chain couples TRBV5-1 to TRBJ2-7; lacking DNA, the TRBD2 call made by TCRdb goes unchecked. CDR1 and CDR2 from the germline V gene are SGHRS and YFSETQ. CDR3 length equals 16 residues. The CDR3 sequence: CASSLVASGNTYEQYF.

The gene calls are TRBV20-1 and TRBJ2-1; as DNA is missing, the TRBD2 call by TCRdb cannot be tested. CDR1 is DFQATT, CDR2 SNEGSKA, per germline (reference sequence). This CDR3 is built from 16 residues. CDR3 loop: CSARERLAGGRGEQFF.

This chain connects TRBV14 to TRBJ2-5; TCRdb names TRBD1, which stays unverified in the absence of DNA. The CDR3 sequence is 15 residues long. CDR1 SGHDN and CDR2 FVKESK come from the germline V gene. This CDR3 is CASSQLRTGLETQYF.

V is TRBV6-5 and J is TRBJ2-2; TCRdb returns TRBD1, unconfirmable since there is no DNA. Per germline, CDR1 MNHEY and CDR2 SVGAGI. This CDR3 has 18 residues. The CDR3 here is CASSYRVRGHVDTGELFF.

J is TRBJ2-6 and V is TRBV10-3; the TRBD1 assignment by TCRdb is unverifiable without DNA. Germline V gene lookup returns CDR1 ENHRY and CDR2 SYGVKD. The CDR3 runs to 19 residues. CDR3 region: CAISENWGGLTSGANVLTF.

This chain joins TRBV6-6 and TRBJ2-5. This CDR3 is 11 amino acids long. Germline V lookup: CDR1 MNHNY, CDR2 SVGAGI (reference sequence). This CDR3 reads CASSRDETQYF.

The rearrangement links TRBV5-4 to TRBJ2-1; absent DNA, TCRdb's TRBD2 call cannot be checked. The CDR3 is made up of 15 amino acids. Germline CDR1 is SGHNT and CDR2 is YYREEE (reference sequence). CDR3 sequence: CASSFRTLNYNEQFF.

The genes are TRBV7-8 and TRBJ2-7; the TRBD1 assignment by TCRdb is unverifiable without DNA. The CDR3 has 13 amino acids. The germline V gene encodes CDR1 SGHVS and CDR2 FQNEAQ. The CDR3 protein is CASSPPDRWEQYF.

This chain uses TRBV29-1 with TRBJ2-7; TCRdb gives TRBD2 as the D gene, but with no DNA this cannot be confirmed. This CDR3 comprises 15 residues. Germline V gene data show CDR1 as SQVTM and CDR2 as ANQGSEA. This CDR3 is CSVESLAGGPYEQYF.

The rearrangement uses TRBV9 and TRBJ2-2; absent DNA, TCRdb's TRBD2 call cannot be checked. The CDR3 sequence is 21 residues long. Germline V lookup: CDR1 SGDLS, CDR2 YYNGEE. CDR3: CASSAGGGLATRKGDTGELFF.

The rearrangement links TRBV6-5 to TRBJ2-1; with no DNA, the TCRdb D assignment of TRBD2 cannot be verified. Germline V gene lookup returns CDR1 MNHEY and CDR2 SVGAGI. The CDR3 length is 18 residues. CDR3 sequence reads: CASSPPGLAGVEYNEQFF.

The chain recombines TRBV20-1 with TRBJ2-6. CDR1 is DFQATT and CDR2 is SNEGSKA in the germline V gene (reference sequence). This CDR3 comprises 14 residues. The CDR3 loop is CSAGRSSGANVLTF.